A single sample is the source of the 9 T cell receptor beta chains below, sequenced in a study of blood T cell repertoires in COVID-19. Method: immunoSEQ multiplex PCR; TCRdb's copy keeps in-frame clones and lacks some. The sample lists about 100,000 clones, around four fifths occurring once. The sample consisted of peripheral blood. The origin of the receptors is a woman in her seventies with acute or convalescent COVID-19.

This chain's CDR3 is CASSLVASPGYTF. The CDR3 DNA sequence: TGTGCCAGCAGCTTGGTGGCATCCCCTGGCTACACCTTC. The chain has TRBV5-5 and TRBJ1-2, with D unresolved. CDR1 SGHKS and CDR2 YYEKEE come from the germline V gene (reference sequence). V lost 0 bases, J lost 7 bases, and 10 bases lay in between. The CDR3 totals 13 residues.

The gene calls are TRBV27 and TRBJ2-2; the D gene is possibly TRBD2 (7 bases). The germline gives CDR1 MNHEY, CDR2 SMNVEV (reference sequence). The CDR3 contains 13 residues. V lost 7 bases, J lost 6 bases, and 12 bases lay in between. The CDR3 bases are TGTGCCAGCACCCGGGGGGCCGCCGGGGAGCTGTTTTTT. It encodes CASTRGAAGELFF.

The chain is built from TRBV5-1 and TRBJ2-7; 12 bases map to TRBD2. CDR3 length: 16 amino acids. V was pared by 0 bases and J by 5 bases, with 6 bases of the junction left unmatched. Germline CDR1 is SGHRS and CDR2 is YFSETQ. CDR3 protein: CASSLDGTSGSHEQYF. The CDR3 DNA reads TGCGCCAGCAGCTTGGATGGGACTAGCGGGTCCCACGAGCAGTACTTC.

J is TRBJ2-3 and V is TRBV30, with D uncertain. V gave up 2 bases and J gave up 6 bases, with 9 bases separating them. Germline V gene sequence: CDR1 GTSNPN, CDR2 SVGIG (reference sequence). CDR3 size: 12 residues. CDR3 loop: CAWSPGRDTQYF. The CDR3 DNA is TGTGCCTGGAGTCCAGGCAGGGATACGCAGTATTTT.

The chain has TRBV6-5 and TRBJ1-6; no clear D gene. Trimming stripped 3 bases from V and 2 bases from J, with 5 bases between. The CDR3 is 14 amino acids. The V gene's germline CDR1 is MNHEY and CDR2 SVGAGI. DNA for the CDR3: TGTGCCAGCAGTTATGAGACCTATAATTCACCCCTCCACTTT. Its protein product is CASSYETYNSPLHF.

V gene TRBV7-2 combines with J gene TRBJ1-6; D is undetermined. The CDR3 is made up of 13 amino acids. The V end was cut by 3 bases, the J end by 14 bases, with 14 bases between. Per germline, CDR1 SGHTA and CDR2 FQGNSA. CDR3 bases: TGTGCCAGCAGCTTCATAAGCCCCTCGGCCCTCCACTTT. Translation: CASSFISPSALHF.

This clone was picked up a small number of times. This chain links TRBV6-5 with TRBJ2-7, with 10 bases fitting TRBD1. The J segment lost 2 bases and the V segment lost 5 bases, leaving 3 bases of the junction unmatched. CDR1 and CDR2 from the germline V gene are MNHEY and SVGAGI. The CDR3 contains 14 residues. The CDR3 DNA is TGTGCCAGCAGTCGGGACAGGGGTGCCTACGAGCAGTACTTC. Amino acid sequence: CASSRDRGAYEQYF.

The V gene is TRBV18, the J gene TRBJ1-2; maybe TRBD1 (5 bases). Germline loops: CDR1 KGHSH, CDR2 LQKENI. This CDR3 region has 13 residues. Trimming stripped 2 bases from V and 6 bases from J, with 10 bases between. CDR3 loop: CASSPGREDGYTF. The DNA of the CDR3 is TGTGCCAGCTCACCAGGCAGGGAGGATGGCTACACCTTC.

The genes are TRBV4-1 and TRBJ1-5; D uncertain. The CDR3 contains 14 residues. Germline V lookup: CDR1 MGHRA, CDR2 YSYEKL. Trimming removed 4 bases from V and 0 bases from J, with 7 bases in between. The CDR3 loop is CASSPDVSNQPQHF. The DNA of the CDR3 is TGCGCCAGCAGCCCAGACGTTAGCAATCAGCCCCAGCATTTT.